This is a list of T cell receptor beta chains from one sample in a study of blood T cells in healthy people across ages. Each CDR3 protein gets one entry after TCRdb re-called the 5' RACE reads with MiXCR. The table has about 1,500,000 distinct CDR3 sequences, about 43% seen once; the top ten hold 7% to 9%. Material for sequencing was blood. The receptors stem from a woman aged 18-29 years in good health. CDR3s include the opening cysteine and the closing phenylalanine or tryptophan. Fields, in order: clone size, J gene, D gene, V gene, CDR3 DNA, CDR3 protein. D genes are given only for firm matches. For some rows the clone size is stated as once, few or many, or as a class when expanded; others skip it.

abundance: few; j_gene: TRBJ2-3; d_gene: TRBD1; v_gene: TRBV20-1; CDR3nt: TGCAGTGCTAGAGTATTAGGGACAGGGGAAGATACGCAGTATTTT; CDR3aa: CSARVLGTGEDTQYF
abundance: NA; j_gene: TRBJ2-7; d_gene: NA; v_gene: TRBV20-1; CDR3nt: TGCAGTGCCCAGGTCCGTCTATCCTACGAGCAGTACTTC; CDR3aa: CSAQVRLSYEQYF
abundance: NA; j_gene: TRBJ2-5; d_gene: TRBD2; v_gene: TRBV18; CDR3nt: TGTGCCAGCTCAGGGACTAGCGGGGGAGCATCGGAGACCCAGTACTTC; CDR3aa: CASSGTSGGASETQYF
abundance: NA; j_gene: TRBJ2-5; d_gene: TRBD2; v_gene: TRBV9; CDR3nt: TGTGCCAGCAGCGTAGGTCCGGGACTAGAAGCAATTGAGCAGTACTTC; CDR3aa: CASSVGPGLEAIEQYF
abundance: NA; j_gene: TRBJ1-2; d_gene: TRBD1; v_gene: TRBV12-3/TRBV12-4; CDR3nt: TGTGCCAGCAGGTCCGACAGGGAGGCTCTGGGTGGCTACACCTTC; CDR3aa: CASRSDREALGGYTF
abundance: NA; j_gene: TRBJ2-6; d_gene: NA; v_gene: TRBV12-3/TRBV12-4; CDR3nt: TGTGCCAGCAGTTACCAGGGCGGTGGGGCCAACGTCCTGACTTTC; CDR3aa: CASSYQGGGANVLTF
abundance: few; j_gene: TRBJ2-1; d_gene: TRBD1; v_gene: TRBV10-3; CDR3nt: TGTGCCATCAGTGCCGGTGAAGACCGACAGGGGTATGAGCAGTTCTTC; CDR3aa: CAISAGEDRQGYEQFF
abundance: NA; j_gene: TRBJ2-7; d_gene: NA; v_gene: TRBV20-1; CDR3nt: TGCAGCCAGACAGATAGCTCCTACAATGAGCAGTACTTC; CDR3aa: CSQTDSSYNEQYF
abundance: once; j_gene: TRBJ1-5; d_gene: NA; v_gene: TRBV6-5; CDR3nt: TGTGCCAGCAGTTACGGAGGACAGACAGGACAGCCCCAGCATTTT; CDR3aa: CASSYGGQTGQPQHF
abundance: NA; j_gene: TRBJ2-3; d_gene: NA; v_gene: TRBV7-3; CDR3nt: TGTGCCAGCAGCTTAATGAGCGACCGCACAGATACGCAGTATTTT; CDR3aa: CASSLMSDRTDTQYF
abundance: few; j_gene: TRBJ2-7; d_gene: NA; v_gene: TRBV29-1; CDR3nt: TGCAGCGTTGAAATGGCAGGGAACGAGCAGTACTTC; CDR3aa: CSVEMAGNEQYF
abundance: few; j_gene: TRBJ2-1; d_gene: TRBD2; v_gene: TRBV7-6; CDR3nt: TGTGCCAGCAGCTTAGCGGGGAGCGGGGGGGCCAATGAGCAGTTCTTC; CDR3aa: CASSLAGSGGANEQFF
abundance: few; j_gene: TRBJ1-2; d_gene: TRBD1; v_gene: TRBV12-3/TRBV12-4; CDR3nt: TGTGCCAGCATCAACCCGGGTCAGGGGGAGTATGGCTACACCTTC; CDR3aa: CASINPGQGEYGYTF
abundance: few; j_gene: TRBJ2-1; d_gene: TRBD2; v_gene: TRBV20-1; CDR3nt: TGCAGTGGAGCGGGACCCTCCTACAATGAGCAGTTCTTC; CDR3aa: CSGAGPSYNEQFF
abundance: few; j_gene: TRBJ2-1; d_gene: NA; v_gene: TRBV6-6; CDR3nt: TGTGCCAGCAGTCCTCGACCCGATAAGCAGTTCTTC; CDR3aa: CASSPRPDKQFF
abundance: NA; j_gene: TRBJ2-3; d_gene: NA; v_gene: TRBV5-1; CDR3nt: TGCGCCAGCAGCTCCGGGACCCCAACCCTGGGTGGCACAGATACGCAGTATTTT; CDR3aa: CASSSGTPTLGGTDTQYF
abundance: NA; j_gene: TRBJ1-3; d_gene: TRBD1; v_gene: TRBV4-1; CDR3nt: TGCGCCAGCAGCCAAGATGGACAGGGGACAACTGGAAGCACCATATATTTT; CDR3aa: CASSQDGQGTTGSTIYF
abundance: NA; j_gene: TRBJ2-1; d_gene: NA; v_gene: TRBV3-1; CDR3nt: TGTGCCAGCACCGTGACAGGGACTTTGAACAATGAGCAGTTCTTC; CDR3aa: CASTVTGTLNNEQFF
abundance: NA; j_gene: TRBJ2-3; d_gene: TRBD2; v_gene: TRBV27; CDR3nt: TGTGCCAGCAGGCTACTCGGCGGGGGGTCACCTAGCACAGATACGCAGTATTTT; CDR3aa: CASRLLGGGSPSTDTQYF
abundance: NA; j_gene: TRBJ2-7; d_gene: NA; v_gene: TRBV7-2; CDR3nt: TGTGCCAGCAGCTTAGCCCGAACCCACGAGCAGTACTTC; CDR3aa: CASSLARTHEQYF
abundance: NA; j_gene: TRBJ1-2; d_gene: TRBD1; v_gene: TRBV20-1; CDR3nt: TGCAGTGCTACCGACAGGGGGGGTGGCTACACCTTC; CDR3aa: CSATDRGGGYTF
abundance: once; j_gene: TRBJ1-2; d_gene: TRBD1; v_gene: TRBV5-1; CDR3nt: TGCGCCAACAGCTTGGTGGGGACAGCCGACACCTTC; CDR3aa: CANSLVGTADTF
abundance: NA; j_gene: TRBJ1-5; d_gene: NA; v_gene: TRBV3-1; CDR3nt: TGTGCCAGCAGCGGAGGGGGTGCTCAGCCCCAGCATTTT; CDR3aa: CASSGGGAQPQHF
abundance: few; j_gene: TRBJ1-1; d_gene: NA; v_gene: TRBV20-1; CDR3nt: TGCAGTGCCCGAGGACAGCTTCTTAACACTGAAGCTTTCTTT; CDR3aa: CSARGQLLNTEAFF
abundance: NA; j_gene: TRBJ2-7; d_gene: TRBD2; v_gene: TRBV7-2; CDR3nt: TGTGCCAGCAGTCCCACTAGCGGGGTGGGTGAGCAGTACTTC; CDR3aa: CASSPTSGVGEQYF
abundance: few; j_gene: TRBJ1-2; d_gene: TRBD1; v_gene: TRBV7-2; CDR3nt: TGTGCCAGCAGCGTGTCGTTGACGGGACAGGGGATGAGGGGCTACACCTTC; CDR3aa: CASSVSLTGQGMRGYTF
abundance: NA; j_gene: TRBJ1-1; d_gene: NA; v_gene: TRBV29-1; CDR3nt: TGCAGTACCCTCGGGGCTCCCGTGAACACTGAAGCTTTCTTT; CDR3aa: CSTLGAPVNTEAFF
abundance: once; j_gene: TRBJ1-6; d_gene: TRBD1; v_gene: TRBV2; CDR3nt: TGTGCCAGCAGTGAAAAGACAGGGGTGGGGTCACCCCTCCACTTT; CDR3aa: CASSEKTGVGSPLHF
abundance: NA; j_gene: TRBJ2-5; d_gene: TRBD2; v_gene: TRBV27; CDR3nt: TGTGCCAGCCGCAGACTAGCGGGAGGGCTGGAGACCCAGTACTTC; CDR3aa: CASRRLAGGLETQYF
abundance: NA; j_gene: TRBJ2-3; d_gene: TRBD1; v_gene: TRBV25-1; CDR3nt: TGTGCCAGCAGGGGGAGGGGACAGGGGGATCAAGATACGCAGTATTTT; CDR3aa: CASRGRGQGDQDTQYF
abundance: NA; j_gene: TRBJ2-1; d_gene: NA; v_gene: TRBV29-1; CDR3nt: TGCAGCGTTGAGAGCCTAGTAACCTACAATGAGCAGTTCTTC; CDR3aa: CSVESLVTYNEQFF
abundance: NA; j_gene: TRBJ2-1; d_gene: NA; v_gene: TRBV21-1; CDR3nt: TGTGCCAGCAGCAAAGATCGAAGGTTTAATGAGCAGTTCTTC; CDR3aa: CASSKDRRFNEQFF
abundance: NA; j_gene: TRBJ2-5; d_gene: TRBD2; v_gene: TRBV12-3/TRBV12-4; CDR3nt: TGTGCCAGCAGCGATCCTTCTAGCGGGGGGTACCAAGAGACCCAGTACTTC; CDR3aa: CASSDPSSGGYQETQYF
abundance: NA; j_gene: TRBJ2-1; d_gene: TRBD2; v_gene: TRBV14; CDR3nt: TGTGCCAGCAGCCAAGATGTCAGACTAGCGCGCGATGAGCAGTTCTTC; CDR3aa: CASSQDVRLARDEQFF
abundance: NA; j_gene: TRBJ1-1; d_gene: NA; v_gene: TRBV7-9; CDR3nt: TGTGCCAGCAGCTTAGCGCTTGGAGGGGGCACTGAAGCTTTCTTT; CDR3aa: CASSLALGGGTEAFF
abundance: NA; j_gene: TRBJ1-5; d_gene: NA; v_gene: TRBV28; CDR3nt: TGTGCCAGCAGTCGAACGAGGGGTGGCAATCAGCCCCAGCATTTT; CDR3aa: CASSRTRGGNQPQHF
abundance: NA; j_gene: TRBJ2-5; d_gene: NA; v_gene: TRBV2; CDR3nt: TGTGCCAGCAGTCCGTCGCCGCGGACCCAGTACTTC; CDR3aa: CASSPSPRTQYF
abundance: NA; j_gene: TRBJ2-7; d_gene: NA; v_gene: TRBV27; CDR3nt: TGTGCCAGCAGTTGGGGGGGGCGGTACGAGCAGTACTTC; CDR3aa: CASSWGGRYEQYF
abundance: NA; j_gene: TRBJ2-7; d_gene: NA; v_gene: TRBV12-3/TRBV12-4; CDR3nt: TGTGCCAGCAGTTCATCGGACCGCTCCTACGAGCAGTACTTC; CDR3aa: CASSSSDRSYEQYF
abundance: few; j_gene: TRBJ2-3; d_gene: TRBD2; v_gene: TRBV3-1; CDR3nt: TGTGCCAGCAGCCCACTAGCGGGACGGCGGAATACGCAGTATTTT; CDR3aa: CASSPLAGRRNTQYF
abundance: once; j_gene: TRBJ2-7; d_gene: TRBD1; v_gene: TRBV20-1; CDR3nt: TGCAGTGTGGGACAGGGACCTTACAATGAGCAGTACTTC; CDR3aa: CSVGQGPYNEQYF
abundance: NA; j_gene: TRBJ2-1; d_gene: TRBD2; v_gene: TRBV4-2; CDR3nt: TGTGCCAGCAGCCAAGATCTGCGGACTAGCGGGAGTCAACACTACAATGAGCAGTTCTTC; CDR3aa: CASSQDLRTSGSQHYNEQFF
abundance: NA; j_gene: TRBJ2-5; d_gene: TRBD2; v_gene: TRBV4-1; CDR3nt: TGCGCCAGCAGCCAAGAACTAGCGTCCTCCTACAATGAGCAGTACTTC; CDR3aa: CASSQELASSYNEQYF
abundance: NA; j_gene: TRBJ2-7; d_gene: NA; v_gene: TRBV27; CDR3nt: TGTGCCAGCAGCCGGGAGGGGGACAGCTCCTACGAGCAGTACTTC; CDR3aa: CASSREGDSSYEQYF
abundance: NA; j_gene: TRBJ1-4; d_gene: TRBD1; v_gene: TRBV4-3; CDR3nt: TGCGCCAGCAGCCAAATGGTGGGGACAGAGAATGAAAAACTGTTTTTT; CDR3aa: CASSQMVGTENEKLFF
abundance: few; j_gene: TRBJ2-1; d_gene: TRBD1; v_gene: TRBV5-1; CDR3nt: TGCGCCAGCAGCTCCGGGACAGGGGTCGGTCATGAGCAGTTCTTC; CDR3aa: CASSSGTGVGHEQFF
abundance: NA; j_gene: TRBJ1-1; d_gene: NA; v_gene: TRBV10-2; CDR3nt: TGCGCCAGCAGTGAGTCCTGGTCGAACACTGAAGCTTTCTTT; CDR3aa: CASSESWSNTEAFF
abundance: many; j_gene: TRBJ2-1; d_gene: NA; v_gene: TRBV10-3; CDR3nt: TGTGCCATCAGTGGGGCCGACAATGAGCAGTTCTTC; CDR3aa: CAISGADNEQFF
abundance: NA; j_gene: TRBJ1-2; d_gene: NA; v_gene: TRBV5-1; CDR3nt: TGCGCCAGCAGCGGGGACGCAGCATATGGCTACACCTTC; CDR3aa: CASSGDAAYGYTF
abundance: few; j_gene: TRBJ1-1; d_gene: NA; v_gene: TRBV10-3; CDR3nt: TGTGCCATCAGTGGGCAGCAGAACACTGAAGCTTTCTTT; CDR3aa: CAISGQQNTEAFF
abundance: few; j_gene: TRBJ2-2; d_gene: NA; v_gene: TRBV29-1; CDR3nt: TGCAGCGCACTTCTGGGCACCGGGGAGCTGTTTTTT; CDR3aa: CSALLGTGELFF
abundance: few; j_gene: TRBJ2-7; d_gene: TRBD2; v_gene: TRBV27; CDR3nt: TGTGCCAGCAGTGCAATGCCGGAGACTAGCGGGAGTATTATTCCGTACTTC; CDR3aa: CASSAMPETSGSIIPYF